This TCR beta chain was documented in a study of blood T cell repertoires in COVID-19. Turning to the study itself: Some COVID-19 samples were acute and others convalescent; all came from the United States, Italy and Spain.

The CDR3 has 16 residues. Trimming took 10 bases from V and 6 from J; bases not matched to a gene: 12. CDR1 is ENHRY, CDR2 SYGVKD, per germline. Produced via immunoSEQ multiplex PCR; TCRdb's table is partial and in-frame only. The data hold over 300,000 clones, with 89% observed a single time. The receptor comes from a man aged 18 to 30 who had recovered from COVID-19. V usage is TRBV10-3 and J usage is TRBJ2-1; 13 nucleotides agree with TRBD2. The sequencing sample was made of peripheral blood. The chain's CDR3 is CATTNPGLAGTNEQFF. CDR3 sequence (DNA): TGTGCCACAACAAATCCGGGACTAGCGGGAACCAATGAGCAGTTCTTC.